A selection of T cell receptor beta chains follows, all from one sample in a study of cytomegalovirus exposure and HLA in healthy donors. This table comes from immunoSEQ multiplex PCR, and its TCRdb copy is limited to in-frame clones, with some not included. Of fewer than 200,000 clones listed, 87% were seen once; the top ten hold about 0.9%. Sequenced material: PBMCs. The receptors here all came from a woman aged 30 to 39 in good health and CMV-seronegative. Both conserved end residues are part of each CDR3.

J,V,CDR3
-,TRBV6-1,CASSEVWSSYEQYF
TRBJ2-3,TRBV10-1,CASRGTLVGTDTQYF
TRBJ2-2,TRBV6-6,CASSRAAGETGELFF
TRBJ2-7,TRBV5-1,CASSLNLGQLLTYEQYF
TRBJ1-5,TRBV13,CASSPGQGTQPQHF
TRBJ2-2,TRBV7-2,CASSLARGGTGELFF
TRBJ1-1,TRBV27,CASRGTGGNTEAFF
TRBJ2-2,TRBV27,CASSLDRGLFTGELFF
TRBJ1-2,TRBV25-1,CASSGGGYDGYTF
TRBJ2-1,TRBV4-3,CASSQSGGSYNEQFF
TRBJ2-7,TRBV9,CASSYQGTPYEQYF
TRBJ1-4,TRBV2,CASAQDRANEKLFF
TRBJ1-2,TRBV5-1,CASSLTQGARGYTF
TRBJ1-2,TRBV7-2,CASSQSRDRDGYTF
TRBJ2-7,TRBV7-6,CASSNDPRQHLISYEQYF
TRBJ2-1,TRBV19,CASSPPWGSGFSYNEQFF
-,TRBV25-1,CASSEQGTSYEQYF
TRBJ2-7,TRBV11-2,CASSLGQFYEQYF
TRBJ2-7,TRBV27,CASSPSGSSYEQYF
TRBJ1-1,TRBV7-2,CASSLGPGGDTEAFF